Here is one T cell receptor beta chain with its context. An end of the junction differs from the germline gene, which may be a read error. This entry is derived from a study of T cells in Graves' hyperthyroidism and ophthalmopathy. The investigators amplified TCR beta CDR3 regions from RNA transcripts. HTBI primers were used for first-round RT-PCR of the TCR CDR3. TCRdb passed the multiplex PCR reads through MiXCR, listing each CDR3 protein once. The sample has roughly 800,000 distinct CDR3 sequences, around 39% seen once. Across 18 months, stable Graves' hyperthyroidism was marked by no progression to ophthalmopathy. Among the patients, aged 18 to 65, hyperthyroidism was newly diagnosed and had lasted under 2 months. The CDR3 is made up of 14 amino acids. CDR1 is MGHDK, CDR2 SYGVNS, per germline.

This sequence originates from a man aged 18-30 years with Graves' hyperthyroidism. The sample taken for sequencing was blood. V usage is TRBV25-1 and J usage is TRBJ1-6, with D possibly TRBD1 on 5 matching bases. CDR3 region: CASSLWGFNSLLHF. In DNA, the CDR3 is TGTGCCAGCAGCCTCTGGGGCTTCAATTCACTCCTCCACTTT. The full variable domain, completed using reference TRBV25-1 and TRBJ1-6, is EADIYQTPRYLVIGTGKKITLECSQTMGHDKMYWYQQDPGMELHLIHYSYGVNSTEKGDLSSESTVSRIRTEHFPLTLESARPSHTSQYLCASSLWGFNSLLHFGNGTRLTVT.